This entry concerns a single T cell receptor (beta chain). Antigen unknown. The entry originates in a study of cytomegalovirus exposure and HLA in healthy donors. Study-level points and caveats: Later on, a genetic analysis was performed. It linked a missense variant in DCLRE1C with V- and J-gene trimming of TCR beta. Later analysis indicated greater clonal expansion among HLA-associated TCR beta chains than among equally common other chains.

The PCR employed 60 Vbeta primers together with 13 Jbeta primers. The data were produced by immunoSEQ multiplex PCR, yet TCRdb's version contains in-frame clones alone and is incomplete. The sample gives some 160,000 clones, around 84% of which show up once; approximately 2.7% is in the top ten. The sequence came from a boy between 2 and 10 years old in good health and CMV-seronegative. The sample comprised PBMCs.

The CDR3 DNA sequence: TGTGCCAGCAGTTTATCCCCAGGGAGGGTGGTGTTTTTT. It translates to CASSLSPGRVVFF. V is TRBV27 and J is TRBJ1-4; tentatively, D is TRBD1 (5 bases). CDR1 is MNHEY, CDR2 SMNVEV, per germline (reference sequence). The CDR3 spans 13 residues. V lost 0 bases to trimming and J lost 15 bases, with 14 bases between them.